A selection of T cell receptor beta chains follows, all from one sample in a study of blood T cell repertoires in COVID-19. The assay was immunoSEQ multiplex PCR, and TCRdb's table has in-frame clones only and misses some. The data hold 100,000 to 130,000 clones, with approximately 83% observed a single time. The sequenced material came from peripheral blood. The receptors were gathered from a woman in her seventies with acute or convalescent COVID-19. Both conserved end residues are part of each CDR3. The order of the fields is clone size, V gene, D gene, J gene, CDR3 DNA, CDR3 protein. A D gene is named only where the DNA matches it firmly. Part of the rows lack a size; the others show once, few, many or a class for expanded clones.

>few|TRBV6-2/TRBV6-3|-|TRBJ2-1
TGTGCCAGCAGTTTTCCGGGAATGGGCCACAATGAGCAGTTCTTC
CASSFPGMGHNEQFF
>-|TRBV28|-|TRBJ1-5
TGTGCCAGCAGTTCCCCGGGAGATAGCAATCAGCCCCAGCATTTT
CASSSPGDSNQPQHF
>-|TRBV7-9|-|TRBJ2-4
TGTGCCACACAAACCGGGTTAGCCAAAAACATTCAGTACTTC
CATQTGLAKNIQYF
>-|TRBV2|TRBD2|TRBJ2-1
TGTGCCAGCTGGGGGGGCAATGAGCAGTTCTTC
CASWGGNEQFF
>-|TRBV15|-|TRBJ1-2
TGTGCCACCAGCAGAGCCGGCAGGGCGGACTATGGCTACACCTTC
CATSRAGRADYGYTF
>-|TRBV28|TRBD1|TRBJ1-2
TGTGCCAGCAGTAGAAACAGGGGGAATCCGCGGGATGGCTACACCTTC
CASSRNRGNPRDGYTF
>-|TRBV6-4|-|TRBJ1-2
TGTGCCAGCAGTGGAAGTGGGAGGGGCTATGGCTACACCTTC
CASSGSGRGYGYTF
>-|TRBV7-3|-|TRBJ2-3
TGTGCCAGCAGCTCCAGAGGGTTACCAGATACGCAGTATTTT
CASSSRGLPDTQYF
>-|TRBV7-2|-|TRBJ1-6
TGTGCCAGCAGCTTAGGAGGGGGAAGGGGAGATAATTCACCCCTCCACTTT
CASSLGGGRGDNSPLHF
>-|TRBV2|TRBD1|TRBJ1-5
TGTGCCAGCAGTGGGACAGGGAAGAATCAGCCCCAGCATTTT
CASSGTGKNQPQHF
>-|TRBV28|-|TRBJ1-3
TGTGCCAGCAGTTTCCCGGGTAATGGAAACACCATATATTTT
CASSFPGNGNTIYF
>-|TRBV2|-|TRBJ1-1
TGTGCCAGCAGGGGGCAGGTTCTGAACACTGAAGCTTTCTTT
CASRGQVLNTEAFF
>-|TRBV27|TRBD1|TRBJ1-6
TGTGCCAGCAGTCAGACAGGGGCCGACGATTATAATTCACCCCTCCACTTT
CASSQTGADDYNSPLHF
>-|TRBV19|-|TRBJ2-1
TGTGCCAGTAGTAGGGCGGGAGTGGGGGGCCTCAATGAGCAGTTCTTC
CASSRAGVGGLNEQFF
>-|TRBV9|TRBD1|TRBJ1-3
TGTGCCAGCAGCCCTACCCCTTCGGGACAGGGGACTAAAAACTCTGGAAACACCATATATTTT
CASSPTPSGQGTKNSGNTIYF
>-|TRBV4-1|-|TRBJ1-2
TGCGCCAGCAGCCAAGACTGGGGGGAAATCTATGGCTACACCTTC
CASSQDWGEIYGYTF
>-|TRBV6-5|TRBD2|TRBJ2-7
TGTGCCAGTAGCGGGAGAAACTCCTACGAGCAGTACTTC
CASSGRNSYEQYF
>few|TRBV5-1|TRBD2|TRBJ2-5
TGCGCCAGCAGCTCTACGGGACTAGCGGGAGTATCAGAGACCCAGTACTTC
CASSSTGLAGVSETQYF
>-|TRBV15|-|TRBJ1-3
TGTGCCACCAGCAGGGCGGGGACTCGGGCGTCTGGAAACACCATATATTTT
CATSRAGTRASGNTIYF
>-|TRBV23-1|-|TRBJ1-1
TGCGCCAGCAGTCACTTACAGGGCAGGAACACTGAAGCTTTCTTT
CASSHLQGRNTEAFF
>-|TRBV5-4|-|TRBJ2-5
TGTGCCAGCAGCCCAACGCGGGGGCTCCAAGAGACCCAGTACTTC
CASSPTRGLQETQYF
>-|TRBV2|TRBD1|TRBJ1-6
TGTGCCAGCAGTGGGGGAAGTAGGGGGCCCTTTAATTCACCCCTCCACTTT
CASSGGSRGPFNSPLHF
>-|TRBV3-1/TRBV3-2|-|TRBJ1-6
TGTGCCAGCAGCCACAGCAGGGGACCGCCTGGCGCCTATAATTCACCCCTCCACTTT
CASSHSRGPPGAYNSPLHF
>few|TRBV2|-|TRBJ1-1
TGTGCCAGCAGGGAGGTAACGGCTGAAGCTTTCTTT
CASREVTAEAFF
>-|TRBV12-3/TRBV12-4|-|TRBJ1-1
TGTGCCAGCAGTAGGGAGCTGGAGGGGAAAGCTTTCTTT
CASSRELEGKAFF
>-|TRBV27|TRBD1|TRBJ2-1
TGTGCCAGCAGATCTACAGGGGCGGGCTCCTACAATGAGCAGTTCTTC
CASRSTGAGSYNEQFF
>-|TRBV9|-|TRBJ2-3
TGTGCCAGCAGCTTCGGACTCTCAGATACGCAGTATTTT
CASSFGLSDTQYF
>-|TRBV7-9|-|TRBJ2-7
TGTGCCAGCAGGGACGCCCATACGGACAGCTCCTACGAGCAGTACTTC
CASRDAHTDSSYEQYF
>once|TRBV15|-|TRBJ2-1
TGTGCCACCAGCAGAGATCTAGGTCAAGGGGGGGATGAGCAGTTCTTC
CATSRDLGQGGDEQFF
>-|TRBV6-5|TRBD1|TRBJ2-7
TGTGCCAGCAGTCGGGACAGCTACGAGCAGTACTTC
CASSRDSYEQYF
>-|TRBV19|TRBD2|TRBJ2-3
TGTGCCAGTAGTATCGCGGGGGGAACAGATACGCAGTATTTT
CASSIAGGTDTQYF
>-|TRBV5-8|-|TRBJ2-5
TGTGCCAGCAGCTGGGGCGGGGCCCCGGAGACCCAGTACTTC
CASSWGGAPETQYF
>-|TRBV6-2/TRBV6-3|TRBD1|TRBJ1-3
TGTGCCAGCAGTGACCAGACAGGGGGCCGAAACACCATATATTTT
CASSDQTGGRNTIYF
>once|TRBV6-2/TRBV6-3|-|TRBJ2-5
TGTGCCAGCAGTATAGCGGAAGAAGAGACCCAGTACTTC
CASSIAEEETQYF
>-|TRBV14|TRBD2|TRBJ2-5
TGTGCCAGCAGCCCACGGGGGGACCAAGAGGCCCAGTACTTC
CASSPRGDQEAQYF
>-|TRBV28|TRBD1|TRBJ1-5
TGTGCCAGCAAAACGCAGGGGGCGGGAAATCAGCCCCAGCATTTT
CASKTQGAGNQPQHF
>-|TRBV28|TRBD1|TRBJ2-5
TGTGCCAGCAGTGGGACAGGAGCACAAGAGACCCAGTACTTC
CASSGTGAQETQYF
>-|TRBV5-6|-|TRBJ2-3
TGTGCCAGCAGCCCCTCCGGGGGCACAGATACGCAGTATTTT
CASSPSGGTDTQYF
>-|TRBV24-1|TRBD2|TRBJ2-5
TGTGCCACCAGTGATCCCGGACTAGCAGCAGAGACCCAGTACTTC
CATSDPGLAAETQYF